This TCR beta chain is from a study of blood T cell repertoires in COVID-19. Study details: The cDNA or gDNA used as material had been derived from T cells, B-cell-depleted T cells, or PBMCs.

Trimming shortened V by 1 base and J by 4 bases, and 11 bases separated the two germline ends. The germline V gene encodes CDR1 MGHRA and CDR2 YSYEKL. This CDR3 spans 15 amino acids. The authors' processing: Nucleated cell number was recorded as an estimate derived from reference gene primer amplification. Clones were sequenced by immunoSEQ multiplex PCR, and TCRdb holds only the in-frame ones, with some missing. Clonal size and the V and J genes are those of that table, whereas D and trimming came from the DNA. The sample has 280,000 or so clones; 89% are singletons. Sequencing was done on a sample of peripheral blood. The receptor was derived from a woman in her fifties or sixties with acute or convalescent COVID-19. The V gene is TRBV4-1, the J gene TRBJ1-5, with D maybe TRBD1 (6 bases). As DNA, the CDR3 is TGCGCCAGCAGCCAAGGACAGGCCGGGAATCAGCCCCAGCATTTT. Translating it yields CASSQGQAGNQPQHF.